This T cell receptor (beta chain) derives from a study of blood T cell repertoires in COVID-19. Study-level information: The United States, Italy and Spain provided the acute and convalescent COVID-19 samples.

V was shortened by 7 bases and J by 8 bases, with 10 bases between the two germline ends. Germline assignment: CDR1 SQVTM and CDR2 ANQGSEA. The CDR3 runs 10 residues. Under the authors' procedure: Using reference gene primer amplification, nucleated cell counts were estimated. Data came from immunoSEQ multiplex PCR; TCRdb stores just in-frame clones and leaves some out. V, J and clone size reflect that table, while D and trimming were determined from the DNA. The data hold 200,000 or so clones, with 60% to 85% observed a single time. This clone came up a few times. The sample taken for sequencing was peripheral blood. This TCR derives from a woman aged 70-85 years with acute or convalescent COVID-19. The V gene is TRBV29-1, the J gene TRBJ2-3, with D unclear. CDR3 nucleotide sequence: TGCAGCGCCCATAGTGGTACGCAGTATTTT. This codes for CSAHSGTQYF.